This TCR beta chain comes out of a study of T-cell memory formation after mild COVID-19. Study-wide points: CD4/CD8 balance held among clones contracting day 15 to 85, and later expanders leaned CD4+. Researchers found some responding clones in pre-infection memory, a sign that cross-reactive memory joined. SARS-CoV-2 specificity of second-wave clones peaking day 37 was unconfirmed.

This clonotype has more than one count but fewer than ten. The antigen remains undetermined. Germline trimming cut 8 bases from V and 1 base from J; bases unmatched to any gene: 4. Germline loops: CDR1 LGHDT, CDR2 YNNKEL (reference sequence). The CDR3 has 13 residues. 5'RACE with constant-segment primers built TCRalpha and TCRbeta cDNA libraries with UMIs. Each CDR3 protein gets one entry after TCRdb re-called the 5' RACE reads with MiXCR. The sample holds under 650,000 distinct CDR3 sequences, approximately 19% seen once. J is TRBJ1-2 and V is TRBV3-1; 7 positions agree with TRBD1. Material for sequencing was PBMCs or a T cell subset sorted from them (not recorded which). The receptor's source is an adult woman who had mild COVID-19 (a few samples of this study predate the infection). Cell type and time point are not known. This CDR3 reads CASGAGGNYGYTF. CDR3 sequence (DNA): TGTGCCAGCGGGGCAGGGGGTAACTATGGCTACACCTTC.